A selection of T cell receptor beta chains follows, all from one sample in a study of blood T cell repertoires in COVID-19. Clones were sequenced by immunoSEQ multiplex PCR, and TCRdb holds only the in-frame ones, with some missing. The profile shows roughly 230,000 clones, approximately 83% of them singletons. Specimen: peripheral blood. The receptors originated from a man aged 50 or older with active or convalescent COVID-19. Both conserved end residues are part of each CDR3. D genes are given only for firm matches. Expanded clones are given a class, and other clones once, few, many or no size at all.

-	-	TRBV19	TRBJ2-7	TGTGCCAGTAGTCAGACAGCGACCCACGAGCAGTACTTC	CASSQTATHEQYF
-	-	TRBV3-1/TRBV3-2	TRBJ1-4	TGTGCCAGCAGCCAAGGCAGGGGACTGTTTTTT	CASSQGRGLFF
-	TRBD1	TRBV2	TRBJ2-7	TGTGCCAGCAGTGACCCACAAACCCAACTACAGGGGTGGCACGAGCAGTACTTC	CASSDPQTQLQGWHEQYF
-	-	TRBV25-1	TRBJ2-7	TGTGCCAGCAGTGAATCGGGCTCCTACGAGCAGTACTTC	CASSESGSYEQYF
few	-	TRBV5-1	TRBJ2-3	TGCGCCAGCAGCTTAGGGCGGGGCCGCACAGATACGCAGTATTTT	CASSLGRGRTDTQYF
-	TRBD1	TRBV30	TRBJ2-2	TGTGCCTGGAGTCTTCTAACGACAGGGGTGGCCGGGGAGCTGTTTTTT	CAWSLLTTGVAGELFF
-	TRBD2	TRBV5-4	TRBJ2-3	TGTGCCAGCAGCTCCCCTAGCGGGGGGGCCACAGATACGCAGTATTTT	CASSSPSGGATDTQYF
-	-	TRBV7-2	TRBJ1-2	TGTGCCAGCAGCTCTAGGGCCGGGGAGGGAGGCTACACCTTC	CASSSRAGEGGYTF
-	-	TRBV6-5	TRBJ1-5	TGTGCCAGCAGTTACTCGGCAGGGGTCGGGCAGCCCCAGCATTTT	CASSYSAGVGQPQHF
once	TRBD1	TRBV3-1/TRBV3-2	TRBJ1-1	TGTGCCAGCAGCCACCGGCGGGACAGTAACACTGAAGCTTTCTTT	CASSHRRDSNTEAFF
-	-	TRBV19	TRBJ2-3	TGTGCCAGTAGTATGGGCTACCCAGATACGCAGTATTTT	CASSMGYPDTQYF
-	-	TRBV7-2	TRBJ1-1	TGTGCCAGCAGCTTAGTCGGGACATCAGAGAACACTGAAGCTTTCTTT	CASSLVGTSENTEAFF
-	-	TRBV12-3/TRBV12-4	TRBJ1-1	TGTGCCAGCAGCCAGGGGATGAACACTGAAGCTTTCTTT	CASSQGMNTEAFF
-	TRBD2	TRBV27	TRBJ2-3	TGTGCCAGCAGTTTACGGGGGGACTACACGGGAGATACGCAGTATTTT	CASSLRGDYTGDTQYF
-	-	TRBV21-1	TRBJ2-7	TGTGCCAGCAGCTTGGAGGGACCTCTTCACCCCTACGAGCAGTACTTC	CASSLEGPLHPYEQYF
-	TRBD1	TRBV9	TRBJ1-1	TGTGCCAGCAGCGTAGGGGACAGGGGGCGGACTGAAGCTTTCTTT	CASSVGDRGRTEAFF
-	TRBD2	TRBV7-7	TRBJ2-2	TGTGCCAGCAGCCCTACTAGCGGGGGGAACACCGGGGAGCTGTTTTTT	CASSPTSGGNTGELFF
-	-	TRBV6-5	TRBJ2-7	TGTGCCAGCACCCGAGACATGTCCCCAGGCGAGCAGTACTTC	CASTRDMSPGEQYF
-	TRBD1	TRBV9	TRBJ2-7	TGTGCCAGCCTTCGGACAGGGGACTACGAGCAGTACTTC	CASLRTGDYEQYF
-	-	TRBV25-1	TRBJ2-5	TGTGCCAGCAGTCGGGCAGGGCTTAGGGAGACCCAGTACTTC	CASSRAGLRETQYF
-	-	TRBV19	TRBJ2-2	TGTGCCACCCCGGCTCGACAGACCGGGGAGCTGTTTTTT	CATPARQTGELFF
-	TRBD1	TRBV3-1/TRBV3-2	TRBJ2-3	TGTGCCAGCAGGAACAGGGGGGAAGATACGCAGTATTTT	CASRNRGEDTQYF
-	TRBD1	TRBV6-1	TRBJ1-1	TGTGCCAGCAGTGAATATCGGACAGGGGACCCTTCCACTGAAGCTTTCTTT	CASSEYRTGDPSTEAFF
-	-	TRBV6-1	TRBJ1-2	TGTGCCAGCAGTGTAGGAGGGAATGCCGCTAACTATGGCTACACCTTC	CASSVGGNAANYGYTF
-	-	TRBV5-1	TRBJ2-5	TGCGCCAGCAGCCAGGAGGGATGGGAGACCCAGTACTTC	CASSQEGWETQYF
-	TRBD1	TRBV15	TRBJ1-5	TGTGCCACCAGCAAAGGACAGGGTAGCAATCAGCCCCAGCATTTT	CATSKGQGSNQPQHF
-	TRBD1	TRBV9	TRBJ2-7	TGTGCCAGCAGCCCCACTTTGGGACAGGGACCTCGGGAGCAGTACTTC	CASSPTLGQGPREQYF
-	TRBD1	TRBV9	TRBJ1-1	TGTGCCAGCAGCGCACCGGGACAGCCGTCCGATGGAACCATTGCCCCTGAAGCTTTCTTT	CASSAPGQPSDGTIAPEAFF
-	TRBD2	TRBV10-3	TRBJ2-1	TGTGCCATCAAAGGGACTAACAACAATGAGCAGTTCTTC	CAIKGTNNNEQFF
-	-	TRBV5-1	TRBJ1-4	TGCGCTTCCCCAGGACAGACTATACTGTTTTTT	CASPGQTILFF
once	-	TRBV14	TRBJ2-2	TGTGCCAGCAGGAAGAGGAGACAGAGAAACCGGCGGGAGCTGTTTTTT	CASRKRRQRNRRELFF
-	TRBD1	TRBV4-2	TRBJ2-1	TGTGCCAGCAGCCGGACAGGGTCACTGAGTAATGAGCAGTTCTTC	CASSRTGSLSNEQFF
-	-	TRBV18	TRBJ2-7	TGTGCCAGCTCACCAGCGGGGGCCCCCTACGAGCAGTACTTC	CASSPAGAPYEQYF
-	-	TRBV5-1	TRBJ1-5	TGCGCCAGCGGTTTTAAGAGGGAGCCCCAGCATTTT	CASGFKREPQHF
-	TRBD1	TRBV5-6	TRBJ2-1	TGTGCCAGCAGCCCCCGGGACAGGGGGTACAATGAGCAGTTCTTC	CASSPRDRGYNEQFF
-	-	TRBV19	TRBJ1-1	TGTGCCAGTAGAACCGCAGGGACTTGGCGGTCCACTGAAGCTTTCTTT	CASRTAGTWRSTEAFF
-	TRBD1	TRBV30	TRBJ2-4	TGTGCCTGGAGGGACAGGAGAGTCATTCAGTACTTC	CAWRDRRVIQYF
-	TRBD2	TRBV15	TRBJ2-3	TGTGCCACCAGCAGAGAGCGGGGGGGTGCAGATACGCAGTATTTT	CATSRERGGADTQYF
-	-	TRBV5-4	TRBJ2-1	TGTGCCAGCACCCCCCGGGGTTCAACGCCGAATGAGCAGTTCTTC	CASTPRGSTPNEQFF
-	-	TRBV6-5	TRBJ1-6	TGTGCCACCTTCAGCACAGGGTTGGATTCACCCCTCCACTTT	CATFSTGLDSPLHF
-	TRBD1	TRBV7-2	TRBJ2-7	TGTGCCAGCACCCCGGGACAGGGGGCGCGCGAGCAGTACTTC	CASTPGQGAREQYF
-	-	TRBV13	TRBJ2-7	TGTGCCAGCAGCTTAGGACGCCAGACCTACGAGCAGTACTTC	CASSLGRQTYEQYF
-	-	TRBV6-5	TRBJ2-6	TGTGCCAGCAGTTATCGTGAGAGGTCTGGGGCCAACGTCCTGACTTTC	CASSYRERSGANVLTF
-	-	TRBV9	TRBJ1-1	TGTGCCAGCAGCGGCGACAGGATCGAACAAAACACTGAAGCTTTCTTT	CASSGDRIEQNTEAFF
-	TRBD2	TRBV5-6	TRBJ2-7	TGTGCCAGCAGCTTGCTAGCTAGCGGTTCCTACGAGCAGTACTTC	CASSLLASGSYEQYF
-	-	TRBV5-4	TRBJ2-3	TGTGCCAGCAGCTCCACCAGGGCAGATACGCAGTATTTT	CASSSTRADTQYF
few	-	TRBV11-1	TRBJ2-3	TGTGCCAGCACAGAATCCCGAGATACGCAGTATTTT	CASTESRDTQYF
once	-	TRBV5-1	TRBJ1-1	TGCGCCAGCAGCTTGGACAGGGACACTGAAGCTTTCTTT	CASSLDRDTEAFF
-	-	TRBV7-2	TRBJ1-5	TGTGCCAGCAGCTTGGCCGCAAATCAGCCCCAGCATTTT	CASSLAANQPQHF
-	-	TRBV7-2	TRBJ2-3	TGTGCCAGCAGCCCAGGACTGGGGAGCACAGATACGCAGTATTTT	CASSPGLGSTDTQYF
few	-	TRBV4-1	TRBJ1-2	TGCGCCAGCAGCCAAGATCGCAGGGCCTATGGCTACACCTTC	CASSQDRRAYGYTF
few	TRBD1	TRBV5-1	TRBJ1-6	TGCGCCAGCAGCTTGGTAGGGGGCGGTTATAATTCACCCCTCCACTTT	CASSLVGGGYNSPLHF
-	-	TRBV24-1	TRBJ2-1	TGTGCCACCAGTGGCGGCCCCTACAATGAGCAGTTCTTC	CATSGGPYNEQFF
-	-	TRBV7-2	TRBJ1-3	TGTGCCAGCAGCTTAGCGGGAACAGGGAACTCTGGAAACACCATATATTTT	CASSLAGTGNSGNTIYF
few	-	TRBV6-4	TRBJ1-4	TGTGCCAGCAGTGACTCGAAGCAGGGGTTTAATGAAAAACTGTTTTTT	CASSDSKQGFNEKLFF
-	-	TRBV30	TRBJ1-1	TGTGCCTGGAGTTTGACAGCGAACACTGAAGCTTTCTTT	CAWSLTANTEAFF
-	TRBD1	TRBV9	TRBJ1-2	TGTGCCAGCAGCGTAGCGGGACAGCTCTATGGCTACACCTTC	CASSVAGQLYGYTF
-	TRBD2	TRBV6-6	TRBJ2-5	TGTGCCAGCAGTTACTCTGGGGGGGGAGAGACCCAGTACTTC	CASSYSGGGETQYF
-	-	TRBV10-1	TRBJ2-2	TGCGCCAGCAGTGAAAACCGGGTCCTCGCGAACACCGGGGAGCTGTTTTTT	CASSENRVLANTGELFF